One sample yielded the 17 T cell receptor beta chains listed below, sequenced in a study of shared clonotypes between healthy human individuals. TCRdb's copy holds only in-frame clones and misses some; the assay was immunoSEQ multiplex PCR. The sample records some 580,000 clones, around 97% being singletons. Sequences were obtained from naive CD4+ T cells sorted from blood. The subset is: CD45RA+ positively selected. Receptor source: a woman aged 25 to 39 in good health.

The chain combines TRBV7-9 with TRBJ2-1; 10 nucleotides agree with TRBD2. The V and J ends lost 1 base and 7 bases, in that order; junction bases with no gene match: 10. This CDR3 region has 17 residues. Germline V lookup: CDR1 SEHNR, CDR2 FQNEAQ (reference sequence). The CDR3 DNA follows: TGTGCCAGCAGCTTAGTGAGGACTAGCGGAGTTAGGAATGAGCAGTTCTTC. As protein: CASSLVRTSGVRNEQFF.

In DNA form, the CDR3 reads TGTGCCAGCAGCCACTCGGGGCGCACTCGAAACCCCTACAATGAGCAGTTCTTC. This codes for CASSHSGRTRNPYNEQFF. V usage is TRBV14 and J usage is TRBJ2-1; perhaps D is TRBD1 or TRBD2 (5 bases each). The ends were cut back, 3 bases at V and 2 bases at J, with 20 bases in the middle. The CDR3 loop spans 18 amino acids. In germline, CDR1 is SGHDN, CDR2 FVKESK.

This chain uses TRBV5-1 with TRBJ1-4; perhaps TRBD1 as D (5 bases). Trimming removed 4 bases from V and 7 bases from J, with 14 bases in between. Germline values: CDR1 SGHRS, CDR2 YFSETQ. The CDR3 consists of 14 residues. Here the CDR3 DNA reads TGCGCCAGCAGCGTTCAGGGAGGGTCTGAAAAACTGTTTTTT. Its protein is CASSVQGGSEKLFF. The entire variable domain, with the rest obtained from reference TRBV5-1 and TRBJ1-4, is as follows: KAGVTQTPRYLIKTRGQQVTLSCSPISGHRSVSWYQQTPGQGLQFLFEYFSETQRNKGNFPGRFSGRQFSNSRSEMNVSTLELGDSALYLCASSVQGGSEKLFFGSGTQLSVL.

The V gene is TRBV4-2, the J gene TRBJ2-5, with TRBD1 matching over 12 bases. Matching the DNA end better, TRBJ2-7 makes the J call doubtful. The CDR3 loop spans 14 amino acids. Germline V gene sequence: CDR1 LGHNA, CDR2 YNFKEQ. CDR3 sequence: CASSQRDRGLEQYF. CDR3 DNA: TGTGCCAGCAGCCAACGGGACAGGGGGCTCGAGCAGTACTTC.

V is TRBV6-1 and J is TRBJ1-2; 8 nucleotides match TRBD1. V was pared by 1 base and J by 7 bases, with 5 bases of the junction left unmatched. Germline CDR1 is MNHNS and CDR2 is SASEGT. This CDR3 comprises 14 residues. The CDR3 loop is CASSEGWQGAGYTF. CDR3 bases: TGTGCCAGCAGTGAAGGATGGCAGGGGGCTGGCTACACCTTC.

The chain couples TRBV27 to TRBJ2-2, with a tentative D call TRBD1 (6 bases). CDR3 length: 17 residues. The V gene's germline CDR1 is MNHEY and CDR2 SMNVEV (reference sequence). V lost 0 bases and J 6 bases, leaving 17 bases between the germline ends. The CDR3: CASSLSKRTDEAGELFF. CDR3 coding DNA: TGTGCCAGCAGTTTATCGAAGCGGACAGATGAAGCCGGGGAGCTGTTTTTT.

The chain uses TRBV19 and TRBJ2-7, with 9 bases fitting TRBD1. Unmatched junction bases numbered 6, after V lost 7 bases and J lost 2 bases. CDR1 LNHDA and CDR2 SQIVND come from the germline V gene (reference sequence). CDR3 length: 14 residues. The CDR3 loop reads CASTTGQGPYEQYF. The CDR3 DNA reads TGTGCCAGTACTACGGGACAGGGACCCTACGAGCAGTACTTC.

The J gene is TRBJ2-7, the V gene TRBV6-6; 10 bases match TRBD1. Looked up from germline, CDR1 is MNHNY and CDR2 is SVGAGI (reference sequence). J was trimmed by 3 bases and V by 3 bases; bases with no gene match: 5. This CDR3 has 15 amino acids. CDR3 DNA sequence: TGTGCCAGCAGTTATGAGGGACAGGGGTTCTACGAGCAGTACTTC. Residues: CASSYEGQGFYEQYF.

The chain recombines TRBV4-1 with TRBJ2-5; TRBD2 might be the D (6 bases). The V end lost 4 bases, the J end lost 1 base, and 7 bases lay between the germline ends. Germline V gives CDR1 MGHRA, CDR2 YSYEKL. This CDR3 is 13 amino acids long. In DNA form, the CDR3 reads TGCGCCAGCAGCCGGGGGGTCCAAGAGACCCAGTACTTC. This sequence encodes CASSRGVQETQYF.

This chain uses TRBV6-5 with TRBJ2-7; D possibly uses TRBD1 or TRBD2 (5 bases each). Per the germline V gene, CDR1 is MNHEY and CDR2 is SVGAGI. V was cut by 8 bases and J by 6 bases, with 17 bases left in between. This CDR3 is built from 13 residues. CDR3 bases: TGTGCCAGCCGGACTGGGGCCTTCGGCGAGCAGTACTTC. This translates into CASRTGAFGEQYF.

In DNA form, the CDR3 reads TGTGCCAGCAGCCCACGCGGGGCAGCCAAAAACATTCAGTACTTC. Its translation is CASSPRGAAKNIQYF. The chain uses TRBV28 and TRBJ2-4; D is possibly TRBD2 (6 bases). CDR3 size: 15 residues. V lost 6 bases and J lost 0, with 12 bases in between. Germline V gene lookup returns CDR1 MDHEN and CDR2 SYDVKM.

A word on this clone: Other DNA sequences in this sample translate to the same CDR3. This chain joins TRBV28 and TRBJ1-3; D unresolved. This CDR3 spans 13 amino acids. Per the germline V gene, CDR1 is MDHEN and CDR2 is SYDVKM. With 1 base removed from V and 2 bases from J, the gap between germline ends came to 3 bases. CDR3 sequence (DNA): TGTGCCAGCAGTTTATCGGCTGGAAACACCATATATTTT. Residues: CASSLSAGNTIYF.

V and J are TRBV2 and TRBJ1-2, with 9 bases identical to TRBD1. V was pared by 1 base and J by 8 bases, with 5 bases of the junction left unmatched. Germline-derived CDR1 and CDR2 are SNHLY and FYNNEI. This CDR3 is built from 14 residues. CDR3 nucleotides: TGTGCCAGCAGTGAAGATCGGACAGGGGACGGCTACACCTTC. This sequence encodes CASSEDRTGDGYTF. The variable domain in full, with the rest retrieved from reference TRBV2 and TRBJ1-2, is EPEVTQTPSHQVTQMGQEVILRCVPISNHLYFYWYRQILGQKVEFLVSFYNNEISEKSEIFDDQFSVERPDGSNFTLKIRSTKLEDSAMYFCASSEDRTGDGYTFGSGTRLTVV.

This chain uses TRBV10-3 with TRBJ1-1; no firm D call. CDR1 is ENHRY, CDR2 SYGVKD, per germline. This CDR3 region has 16 residues. The germline V and J ends were trimmed by 0 bases and 2 bases, with 13 bases remaining between them. The CDR3 loop is CAISESKVNPNTEAFF. CDR3 DNA sequence: TGTGCCATCAGTGAGTCGAAGGTCAACCCTAACACTGAAGCTTTCTTT.

The chain combines TRBV23-1 with TRBJ2-5; D uncertain. TRBV23-1 is an open reading frame, and its role is uncertain. The CDR3 runs to 15 residues. Trimming cost V 0 bases and J 2 bases, with 10 bases left between them. CDR3 bases: TGCGCCAGCAGTCAATCGTATGTTGGGCAAGAGACCCAGTACTTC. Translation: CASSQSYVGQETQYF.

The gene calls are TRBV7-8 and TRBJ2-7, with 7 bases lining up with TRBD1. The ends lost 1 base at V and 2 bases at J; junction bases unmatched: 14. Germline V lookup: CDR1 SGHVS, CDR2 FQNEAQ. This CDR3 is 18 amino acids long. The CDR3 DNA reads TGTGCCAGCAGCTTAGATTTGAGATTTGGACAGGCGACCTACGAGCAGTACTTC. Translation gives CASSLDLRFGQATYEQYF.

The chain links TRBV29-1 to TRBJ2-1, with 13 positions matching TRBD2. Trimming removed 6 bases from V and 0 bases from J; junction bases left unmatched: 11. Germline CDR1 and CDR2: SQVTM and ANQGSEA. This CDR3 comprises 18 residues. The CDR3 region has the DNA TGCAGCGTCTCCGGGACTAGCGGGGACCGAAGCTCCTACAATGAGCAGTTCTTC. Residues: CSVSGTSGDRSSYNEQFF.